The next 15 T cell receptor beta chains were all read from a single sample in a study of blood T cell repertoires in COVID-19. Clones were read by immunoSEQ multiplex PCR, and TCRdb kept only the in-frame ones, dropping some. The sample shows some 460,000 clones, roughly 87% of them seen only once. Sequenced sample: PBMCs or T cells enriched from blood (not recorded which). The receptors here all came from a woman aged 18-29 years with acute COVID-19.

This sequence joins TRBV7-9 and TRBJ2-5; 7 bases fit TRBD1. Trimming took 5 bases from V and 3 from J; bases not matched to a gene: 3. Germline CDR1 and CDR2: SEHNR and FQNEAQ (reference sequence). There are 13 residues in the CDR3. The CDR3 bases are TGTGCCAGCAGCCTCACAGGGGAAGAGACCCAGTACTTC. It is translated as CASSLTGEETQYF.

There are a few counts of this clone. The chain has TRBV4-1 and TRBJ1-3, with no clear D. The CDR3 spans 16 residues. Germline V lookup: CDR1 MGHRA, CDR2 YSYEKL. Trimming pared 0 bases from V and 0 bases from J, leaving 9 bases between. In nucleotides, the CDR3 is TGCGCCAGCAGCCAAGACAGCCCGGGCTCTGGAAACACCATATATTTT. Amino acids: CASSQDSPGSGNTIYF.

The gene calls are TRBV29-1 and TRBJ1-2; no firm D call. From germline, CDR1 is SQVTM and CDR2 ANQGSEA. This CDR3 has 12 amino acids. V was shortened by 3 bases and J by 2 bases, with 7 bases between the two germline ends. CDR3 in amino acids: CSVDSDNYGYTF. As DNA, the CDR3 is TGCAGCGTTGACAGCGACAACTATGGCTACACCTTC.

The rearrangement links TRBV18 to TRBJ1-1; D unclear. From germline, CDR1 is KGHSH and CDR2 LQKENI. V lost 3 bases, J lost 5 bases, and 7 bases lay in between. CDR3 size: 12 residues. CDR3 bases: TGTGCCAGCTCACCGACGGGGACTGAAGCTTTCTTT. Amino acids: CASSPTGTEAFF.

This clone showed up just once. This chain joins TRBV2 and TRBJ2-7; weak D call: TRBD1 (6 bases). Trimming left V 0 bases short and J 1 base short, with 10 bases between. The germline V gene encodes CDR1 SNHLY and CDR2 FYNNEI. CDR3 length: 15 residues. CDR3 loop: CASSEATGLSYEQYF. The CDR3 DNA reads TGTGCCAGCAGTGAAGCGACAGGTTTGTCCTACGAGCAGTACTTC.

The V and J genes are TRBV5-4 and TRBJ2-7, with TRBD2 matching 10 bases. CDR1 and CDR2 (germline): SGHNT, YYREEE (reference sequence). The CDR3 is 14 residues long. After removal of 3 bases from V and 1 base from J, the junction contained 1 base not matched to a gene. The CDR3 is CASSSAGGSYEQYF. The DNA of the CDR3 is TGTGCCAGCAGCTCAGCGGGAGGGTCCTACGAGCAGTACTTC.

DNA for the CDR3: TGTGCCAGCAGCCAAAGTATGATGGGCACCTATGGCTACACCTTC. It yields the protein CASSQSMMGTYGYTF. This chain connects TRBV3-1 (or the pseudogene TRBV3-2) to TRBJ1-2; D is unclear. V was trimmed by 2 bases and J by 4 bases, leaving 14 bases between them. This CDR3 has 15 residues. Germline V CDR1 and CDR2: LGHDT, YNNKEL (reference sequence).

The V call is TRBV4-1, the J call TRBJ2-7; 8 bases match TRBD2. The CDR3 is made up of 19 amino acids. The V gene's germline CDR1 is MGHRA and CDR2 YSYEKL. Trimming removed 3 bases from V and 1 base from J; junction bases left unmatched: 17. CDR3 in amino acids: CASSQKDPFGSGMSYEQYF. As DNA, the CDR3 is TGCGCCAGCAGCCAGAAAGATCCCTTCGGTAGCGGGATGTCCTACGAGCAGTACTTC.

The V call is TRBV25-1, the J call TRBJ2-1; no reliable D call. This CDR3 region has 14 residues. Between the trimmed V and J ends, which lost 7 bases and 4 bases, there was a span of 14 bases. Germline V gene data show CDR1 as MGHDK and CDR2 as SYGVNS. CDR3 DNA sequence: TGTGCCAGCATCGGGTTAAATGGGTACAATGAGCAGTTCTTC. This translates into CASIGLNGYNEQFF.

The rearrangement joins TRBV28 to TRBJ1-2; D perhaps matches TRBD1 (6 bases). The CDR3 runs to 16 residues. Trimming left V 2 bases short and J 5 bases short, with 18 bases between. The V gene's germline CDR1 is MDHEN and CDR2 SYDVKM. In DNA form, the CDR3 reads TGTGCCAGCAGTTTAGTACACGAACAGGGAATTTATGGCTACACCTTC. This encodes CASSLVHEQGIYGYTF.

This chain connects TRBV6-5 to TRBJ2-5; possibly TRBD1 for D (6 bases). Germline-derived CDR1 and CDR2 are MNHEY and SVGAGI. This CDR3 is built from 14 residues. V lost 7 bases and J lost 2, with 14 bases in between. CDR3 coding DNA: TGTGCCAGCACCCAAGCAGGACAGCAAGAGACCCAGTACTTC. As protein: CASTQAGQQETQYF.

This chain joins TRBV9 and TRBJ2-5; 15 bases map to TRBD2. The CDR3 covers 17 residues. The J segment lost 5 bases and the V segment lost 4 bases, leaving 9 bases of the junction unmatched. The germline V gene has CDR1 SGDLS and CDR2 YYNGEE. CDR3 nucleotides: TGTGCCAGCAGCCATATAGGACTAGCGGGAGGGCACGAGACCCAGTACTTC. Translated: CASSHIGLAGGHETQYF. Full variable domain (remainder filled in from reference TRBV9 and TRBJ2-5): DSGVTQTPKHLITATGQRVTLRCSPRSGDLSVYWYQQSLDQGLQFLIQYYNGEERAKGNILERFSAQQFPDLHSELNLSSLELGDSALYFCASSHIGLAGGHETQYFGPGTRLLVL.

The V and J genes are TRBV11-2 and TRBJ2-3; maybe TRBD2 (7 bases). With 10 bases removed from V and 4 bases from J, the gap between germline ends came to 12 bases. The CDR3 is made up of 12 amino acids. Germline assignment: CDR1 SGHAT and CDR2 FQNNGV. The CDR3 is CAILGGPDTQYF. Written as DNA, the CDR3 is TGTGCCATTCTCGGGGGGCCAGATACGCAGTATTTT. Full variable domain (remainder filled in from reference TRBV11-2 and TRBJ2-3): EAGVAQSPRYKIIEKRQSVAFWCNPISGHATLYWYQQILGQGPKLLIQFQNNGVVDDSQLPKDRFSAERLKGVDSTLKIQPAKLEDSAVYLCAILGGPDTQYFGPGTRLTVL.

This clone was observed a single time. The chain combines TRBV11-2 with TRBJ1-5, with unresolved D. V lost 1 base to trimming and J lost 3 bases, with 10 bases between them. The CDR3 runs 15 residues. Germline V gene data show CDR1 as SGHAT and CDR2 as FQNNGV. Here the CDR3 DNA reads TGTGCCAGCAGCTTAGGGCCGGGATCCAATCAGCCCCAGCATTTT. Protein product: CASSLGPGSNQPQHF.

The genes are TRBV7-9 and TRBJ2-2; D gene unclear. The CDR3 sequence is 14 residues long. Germline CDR1 and CDR2: SEHNR and FQNEAQ (reference sequence). V dropped 5 bases and J dropped 0 bases, with 7 bases sitting between them. CDR3 residues: CASSEVANTGELFF. CDR3 DNA: TGTGCCAGCAGCGAGGTGGCGAACACCGGGGAGCTGTTTTTT.